These 4 T cell receptor beta chains were all obtained from the same sample, sequenced in a study of early T cells in non-severe SARS-CoV-2 infection. TCRdb ran MiXCR on the 5' RACE reads and lists one entry per CDR3 protein. The sample lists roughly 90,000 distinct CDR3 sequences; around 15% were seen once. Sequenced input: whole blood. These receptors were collected from an adult who was a healthcare worker with PCR-confirmed SARS-CoV-2 infection or an uninfected control (not recorded which).

This clonotype came up many times. The rearrangement joins TRBV24-1 to TRBJ2-1; no firm D call. Per the germline V gene, CDR1 is KGHDR and CDR2 is SFDVKD. This CDR3 contains 12 residues. V lost 1 base to trimming and J lost 7 bases, with 4 bases between them. CDR3: CATSDFGNEQFF. CDR3 bases: TGTGCCACCAGTGATTTTGGGAATGAGCAGTTCTTC.

The chain employs TRBV12-3 or TRBV12-4 and TRBJ1-6; TRBD1 aligns across 7 bases. V lost 9 bases and J lost 10; bases outside the gene matches: 9. This CDR3 is built from 13 residues. The CDR3 sequence: CASAQGERSPLHF. Written as DNA, the CDR3 is TGTGCCAGTGCGCAGGGGGAGAGATCACCCCTCCACTTT.

This clonotype appeared many times. The chain combines TRBV30 with TRBJ1-5; possible D gene TRBD1, 6 bases. CDR1 is GTSNPN and CDR2 is SVGIG in the germline V gene (reference sequence). The CDR3 is 13 amino acids. Trimming took 4 bases from V and 4 from J, leaving 11 bases between them. This CDR3 reads CAWNQGGNQPQHF. The DNA for the CDR3 is TGTGCCTGGAATCAAGGGGGGAATCAGCCCCAGCATTTT. The full variable domain, rest sourced from reference TRBV30 and TRBJ1-5, is SQTIHQWPATLVQPVGSPLSLECTVEGTSNPNLYWYRQAAGRGLQLLFYSVGIGQISSEVPQNLSASRPQDRQFILSSKKLLLSDSGFYLCAWNQGGNQPQHFGDGTRLSIL.

The J gene is TRBJ2-6, the V gene TRBV13, with 8 positions matching TRBD1. This CDR3 has 17 amino acids. After removal of 2 bases from V and 0 bases from J, the junction contained 3 bases not matched to a gene. CDR1 PRHDT and CDR2 FYEKMQ come from the germline V gene (reference sequence). CDR3 loop: CASSLQGASSGANVLTF. As DNA, the CDR3 is TGTGCCAGCAGCTTACAGGGGGCAAGCTCTGGGGCCAACGTCCTGACTTTC.